One and the same sample provided the 8 T cell receptor beta chains below, sequenced in a study of CD8+ T cells in alopecia areata. Reverse transcription of extracted RNA yielded cDNA, which provided the sequencing template. Clones were sequenced by immunoSEQ multiplex PCR, and TCRdb holds only the in-frame ones, with some missing. The sample contains 150,000 to 200,000 clones, around 49% of which appear only once. Noted treatment: oral pan-JAK inhibitor, 5-10 mg twice daily. The sample here was CD8+ T cells sorted from blood, taken at roughly week 53, from a patient treated with tofacitinib. These TCRs come from a human donor with alopecia areata.

The chain employs TRBV29-1 and TRBJ2-1, with 7 bases matching TRBD1. Germline values: CDR1 SQVTM, CDR2 ANQGSEA. The CDR3 loop spans 12 amino acids. Trimming removed 7 bases from V and 7 bases from J; junction bases left unmatched: 7. CDR3 coding DNA: TGCAGCGCCCAGACAGGGCTGAATGAGCAGTTCTTC. This translates into CSAQTGLNEQFF.

A few counts support this clone. The V call is TRBV13, the J call TRBJ1-2; possibly TRBD1 for D (5 bases). The CDR3 covers 12 residues. Germline assignment: CDR1 PRHDT and CDR2 FYEKMQ (reference sequence). V was pared by 1 base and J by 6 bases, with 6 bases between. The CDR3, as DNA: TGTGCCAGCAGCTTAGTAGGGGATGGCTACACCTTC. Its protein is CASSLVGDGYTF. The variable domain in full, completed from reference TRBV13 and TRBJ1-2, reads AAGVIQSPRHLIKEKRETATLKCYPIPRHDTVYWYQQGPGQDPQFLISFYEKMQSDKGSIPDRFSAQQFSDYHSELNMSSLELGDSALYFCASSLVGDGYTFGSGTRLTVV.

This clone has a handful of counts. Other DNA sequences from this sample encode an identical CDR3 as well. The genes are TRBV25-1 and TRBJ1-6; no firm D call. The CDR3 has 12 residues. Deletions cut 6 bases from V and 7 bases from J, with 7 bases between. Germline V gene sequence: CDR1 MGHDK, CDR2 SYGVNS. The CDR3 coding sequence is TGTGCCAGCAGGGACGGGAATTCACCCCTCCACTTT. It yields the protein CASRDGNSPLHF.

The V call is TRBV13, the J call TRBJ1-1; TRBD1 might be the D (5 bases). The CDR3 runs to 14 residues. The V and J ends lost 7 bases and 1 base respectively, with 13 bases between them. Germline-derived CDR1 and CDR2 are PRHDT and FYEKMQ (reference sequence). CDR3 coding DNA: TGTGCCAGCAACCGGGGCGCAGGGAACACTGAAGCTTTCTTT. Its protein is CASNRGAGNTEAFF.

The rearrangement uses TRBV10-3 and TRBJ2-5; no reliable D call. The CDR3 sequence is 14 residues long. Trimming removed 5 bases from V and 2 bases from J, with 12 bases in between. From germline, CDR1 is ENHRY and CDR2 SYGVKD. The CDR3, as DNA: TGTGCCATCAGTCAAGCCGGACGACAAGAGACCCAGTACTTC. Translation gives CAISQAGRQETQYF.

The chain is built from TRBV4-2 and TRBJ2-1; 13 bases agree with TRBD2. V shed 6 bases, J shed 5 bases, and the junction held 4 bases outside the gene matches. This CDR3 spans 15 amino acids. Germline lookup yields CDR1 LGHNA and CDR2 YNFKEQ. CDR3 sequence (DNA): TGTGCCAGCAGGCTGGGACTAGCGGGGCACAATGAGCAGTTCTTC. This encodes CASRLGLAGHNEQFF.

As concerns this clone: The same CDR3 is also encoded by other DNA sequences in this sample. The V call is TRBV6-5, the J call TRBJ2-7; no firm D call. Germline V gene data show CDR1 as MNHEY and CDR2 as SVGAGI. Trimming pared 8 bases from V and 6 bases from J, leaving 17 bases between. There are 13 residues in the CDR3. The CDR3 nucleotides read TGTGCCAGCCGACCAGACACCCGAGCCGAGCAGTACTTC. As protein: CASRPDTRAEQYF.

The gene calls are TRBV6-1 and TRBJ2-1, with 10 bases that match TRBD1. CDR1 is MNHNS, CDR2 SASEGT, per germline. V lost 3 bases, J lost 1 base, and 0 bases stayed unmatched. The CDR3 length is 15 residues. The chain's CDR3 is CASSEGQGSYNEQFF. The CDR3 nucleotides read TGTGCCAGCAGTGAGGGACAGGGGTCCTACAATGAGCAGTTCTTC.